This T cell receptor (beta chain) was documented in a study of T cells of healthy individuals. TCRdb fed the 5' RACE reads into MiXCR, producing one record per CDR3 protein. The sample contains about 53,000 distinct CDR3 sequences, about 15% of which appear only once. Between the trimmed V and J ends, which lost 0 bases and 9 bases, there was a span of 13 bases. The CDR3 sequence is 13 residues long. CDR1 is SGHRS, CDR2 YFSETQ, per germline. This receptor was taken from a human donor in good health. The chain employs TRBV5-1 and TRBJ2-7; no definite D call. CDR3 region: CASSLEILRAQYF. The CDR3 nucleotides read TGCGCCAGCAGCTTGGAGATTTTACGAGCGCAGTACTTC.